The source of this T cell receptor (beta chain) is a study of human T cells and chemical hapten exposure. At the level of the study: Sensitization used 2% DPC on approximately 2 cm by approximately 2 cm upper inner arm skin.

A single record per CDR3 protein comes from TCRdb applying MiXCR to the RACE reads. This table has under 50,000 distinct CDR3 sequences, 7.5% to 8% appearing once. CDR1 is SQVTM, CDR2 ANQGSEA, per germline. V shed 1 base and J shed 8 bases, with 17 bases lying between them. The CDR3 spans 14 residues. Indicated time point: pre-sensitization, week 0. Treatment denoted: therapeutic diphenylcyclopropenone sensitization with weekly scalp DPC. This clonotype was recorded many times. The chain links TRBV29-1 to TRBJ1-2; a possible D gene is TRBD1 (5 bases). The TCR originated in a woman aged 50 to 60 with alopecia areata. Some clones in this sample may be carry-over from other donors' samples. Sequences were derived from whole blood, sampled in connection with sensitization to the hapten diphenylcyclopropenone (DPC). The CDR3 sequence: CSVEARGGAWGYTF. The DNA for the CDR3 is TGCAGCGTTGAAGCCCGAGGTGGGGCATGGGGCTACACCTTC. The variable domain in full, completed from reference TRBV29-1 and TRBJ1-2, reads SAVISQKPSRDICQRGTSLTIQCQVDSQVTMMFWYRQQPGQSLTLIATANQGSEATYESGFVIDKFPISRPNLTFSTLTVSNMSPEDSSIYLCSVEARGGAWGYTFGSGTRLTVV.